A selection of T cell receptor beta chains follows, all from one sample in a study of blood T cell repertoires in COVID-19. The assay was immunoSEQ multiplex PCR, and TCRdb's table has in-frame clones only and misses some. The sample consists of around 140,000 clones, roughly 86% of them appearing once. Sample: peripheral blood. The receptors were gathered from a woman aged 70-85 years with COVID-19, enrolled during active disease. Both conserved end residues are part of each CDR3. The order of the fields is CDR3 length, J gene, V gene, CDR3 protein.

>16|TRBJ2-7|TRBV7-3
CASSPSGGASSYEQYF
>16|TRBJ1-2|TRBV7-9
CASSLTRTGTNYGYTF
>20|TRBJ2-6|TRBV4-1
CASSQTIAGGTGSGANVLTF
>16|TRBJ1-6|TRBV5-1
CASSSGRGPGGSPLHF
>14|TRBJ1-4|TRBV28
CASSLQGPNEKLFF
>15|TRBJ1-5|TRBV28
CASSIGTYSNQPQHF
>13|TRBJ2-1|TRBV7-8
CASSPFTNNEQFF
>15|TRBJ2-1|TRBV19
CASSIVGGPVSEQFF
>13|TRBJ2-1|TRBV7-8
CASSWGTGKEQFF
>12|TRBJ2-2|TRBV11-3
CASSSYTGELFF
>13|TRBJ2-1|TRBV6-6
CASRGLAHNEQFF
>13|TRBJ1-1|TRBV9
CASSLGQNTEAFF
>15|TRBJ1-2|TRBV7-2
CASSPKTGGEYGYTF
>15|TRBJ1-5|TRBV2
CASRSSGGGNQPQHF
>15|TRBJ1-5|TRBV7-2
CASSFSGFGNQPQHF
>16|TRBJ2-5|TRBV6-1
CASSGLAGGLRETQYF
>14|TRBJ2-1|TRBV10-3
CATNSRSGENEQFF
>12|TRBJ1-1|TRBV7-2
CASSYLADSPVF
>15|TRBJ1-4|TRBV6-5
CASRGQGTANEKLFF
>18|TRBJ2-7|TRBV30
CAWSVPGLESHLSYEQYF
>18|TRBJ1-5|TRBV28
CASSLEGGDWNSNQPQHF
>14|TRBJ1-4|TRBV11-2
CASSLRQGSEKLFF
>13|TRBJ2-3|TRBV4-1
CASSALDRNTQYF
>16|TRBJ1-4|TRBV18
CASSPVWGDSNEKLFF
>13|TRBJ2-3|TRBV3-1/TRBV3-2
CASSQVRGDTQYF
>14|TRBJ1-5|TRBV19
CASSMTRRAQPQHF
>15|TRBJ2-7|TRBV19
CASSPHRDRGYEQYF
>16|TRBJ1-6|TRBV28
CASSSAASSYNSPLHF
>15|TRBJ2-1|TRBV30
CAWSPGTGGFDEQFF
>14|TRBJ1-1|TRBV10-3
CAISTDWPITEAFF
>15|TRBJ1-5|TRBV10-1
CASSESDRGNQPQHF